This T cell receptor (beta chain) was recorded in a study of blood T cell repertoires in COVID-19. Looking at the study overall: Sample material is recorded as cDNA or gDNA derived from T cells, B-cell-depleted T cells, or PBMCs.

Per the original methods: Amplified reference gene primers provided the basis for estimating nucleated cell counts. TCRdb's copy holds only in-frame clones and misses some; the assay was immunoSEQ multiplex PCR. V, J and clone size are taken as reported in that table, and D and trimming were inferred from the DNA itself. The table includes around 97,000 clones, about 89% detected once. The CDR3 extends over 16 amino acids. The trim removed 5 bases at V and 5 bases at J, leaving 9 bases unmatched. CDR1 MNHNY and CDR2 SVGAGI come from the germline V gene (reference sequence). The chain combines TRBV6-6 with TRBJ2-5; the match to TRBD2 covers 12 bases. This receptor was obtained from a woman aged 60-75 years with acute or convalescent COVID-19. The sequencing sample was made of peripheral blood. CDR3 coding DNA: TGTGCCAGCAGTCCTAGCGGGAGGGTCGCTGGGGAGACCCAGTACTTC. It translates to CASSPSGRVAGETQYF.